The 8 T cell receptor beta chains presented below share a single source sample, sequenced in a study of CD8+CD57+ T cells in acquired aplastic anemia. TCR beta VDJ and CDR3 were profiled, and genomic DNA was the template. TCRdb itself ran the reads through MiXCR, one entry per CDR3 protein. This repertoire shows more than 250,000 distinct CDR3 sequences, 65% to 90% found once; its top ten account for 35% to 50%. Sequenced patients had shown CD8+CD57+ cell expansion by flow cytometry. Sample: sorted CD4+, CD8+, or CD8+CD57+ T cells (not recorded which) from PBMCs. These receptors were taken from a human donor with aplastic anemia.

On this clonotype itself: Lacking the conserved final phenylalanine or tryptophan, this CDR3 likely reflects a read error. It is unclear where the CDR3 begins or ends on the DNA, so no DNA is shown, and the CDR3 is as TCRdb lists it. The rearrangement uses TRBV24-1 and TRBJ2-7; the table's TRBD2 call for D was not verified on the DNA. Both ends counted, the CDR3 spans 14 residues. Germline V gene data show CDR1 as KGHDR and CDR2 as SFDVKD. CDR3 in amino acids: CATSYWQNEQFFGP.

On this clonotype itself: A much larger clone differs from this one at a single base, so this may be a read error. V gene TRBV7-8 combines with J gene TRBJ1-2, with 7 bases identical to TRBD1. The germline V gene encodes CDR1 SGHVS and CDR2 FQNEAQ. The J segment lost 10 bases and the V segment lost 3 bases, leaving 17 bases of the junction unmatched. This CDR3 has 16 amino acids. CDR3 nucleotides: TGTGCCAGCAGCTTGGATCCAGACGGGACAGCCCTTTCCTACACCTTC. Its translation: CASSLDPDGTALSYTF. Variable domain in full (rest from reference TRBV7-8 and TRBJ1-2): GAGVSQSPRYKVAKRGQDVALRCDPISGHVSLFWYQQALGQGPEFLTYFQNEAQLDKSGLPSDRFFAERPEGSVSTLKIQRTQQEDSAVYLCASSLDPDGTALSYTFGSGTRLTVV.

In its sample, this clonotype was seen once. This chain connects TRBV2 to TRBJ1-1; D is possibly TRBD1 (6 bases). The V end lost 8 bases, the J end lost 11 bases, and 27 bases lay between the germline ends. CDR1 SNHLY and CDR2 FYNNEI come from the germline V gene. There are 15 residues in the CDR3. CDR3 DNA: TGTGCCAGCGGCGTAGAGGGCACAGGGACCCAGGATGCTTTCTTT. The encoded protein is CASGVEGTGTQDAFF.

Points on this clonotype: Since the CDR3 does not end with the conserved phenylalanine or tryptophan, this likely comes from a read error. The DNA is left out, because the CDR3 cannot be placed on it with certainty; the CDR3 is given as TCRdb lists it. The genes are TRBV10-3 and TRBJ2-2. The germline gives CDR1 ENHRY, CDR2 SYGVKD. The CDR3 is 15 amino acids long, termini counted. This CDR3 reads CAISEAPGEQMNEKL.

On this clonotype: One end of the junction does not line up with germline, which may come from a read error. The J gene is TRBJ1-2, the V gene TRBV2, with TRBD1 identical over 9 bases. There are 16 residues in the CDR3. Germline values: CDR1 SNHLY, CDR2 FYNNEI. In DNA form, the CDR3 reads TGTGCCAGCGGCTCACGGGACAGGGACTTGGAGTATGGTTACACCTTC. This translates into CASGSRDRDLEYGYTF.

This chain connects TRBV7-8 to TRBJ1-2; D unclear. The ends were cut back, 0 bases at V and 11 bases at J, with 22 bases in the middle. The CDR3 loop spans 16 amino acids. Looked up from germline, CDR1 is SGHVS and CDR2 is FQNEAQ. The CDR3 region has the DNA TGTGCCAGCAGCTTAGCGGGAGGCCGCCTTACGCAGTATTACACCTTC. It translates to CASSLAGGRLTQYYTF.

The rearrangement joins TRBV7-2 to TRBJ2-1, with TRBD2 identical over 8 bases. After removal of 3 bases from V and 8 bases from J, the junction contained 9 bases not matched to a gene. Germline loops: CDR1 SGHTA, CDR2 FQGNSA. The CDR3 has 15 residues. CDR3 sequence (DNA): TGTGCCAGCAGCTTGGTTGCGGGAGGCGTGGATGAGCAGTTCTTC. It codes for CASSLVAGGVDEQFF.

This clonotype is a singleton in its sample. The chain employs TRBV25-1 and TRBJ2-5; weak D call: TRBD2 (5 bases). CDR1 MGHDK and CDR2 SYGVNS come from the germline V gene. Trimming removed 2 bases at V and 1 base at J, with 11 bases between. The CDR3 consists of 15 residues. The CDR3 nucleotides read TGTGCCAGCAGTGAAAGCGGCAGACCCCAAGAGACCCAGTACTTC. Its protein is CASSESGRPQETQYF.